The clone carrying this TCR beta chain was counted only a few times. This sample is part of a study of patients and donors after allogeneic stem cell transplantation. A single record per CDR3 protein comes from TCRdb applying MiXCR to the RT-PCR reads. The table records about 960,000 distinct CDR3 sequences, around 17% of them present only once. Germline V gene data show CDR1 as MNHEY and CDR2 as SVGEGT. CDR3 length: 13 amino acids. Trimming took 5 bases from V and 7 from J, leaving 14 bases between them. The clonotype originates from a human donor who was either an allogeneic HSCT recipient or a stem cell or donor lymphocyte infusion donor (not recorded which). It is not recorded whose cells these are; they may come from a transplant donor. The sequencing sample was made of blood, either unsorted or a sorted T cell fraction (not recorded which). The chain combines TRBV6-2 or TRBV6-3 with TRBJ1-2; maybe TRBD1 (5 bases). The CDR3: CASSTGRVAGYTF. DNA for the CDR3: TGTGCCAGCAGTACCGGCAGGGTCGCTGGCTACACCTTC.